This passage covers 27 T cell receptor beta chains from one sample sequenced in a study of shared clonotypes between healthy human individuals (dated by TCRdb to about 2020). The library was obtained by the immunoSEQ multiplex PCR assay. The immuneACCESS repertoire file appears here via TCRdb, limited to in-frame rearrangements. These files lack a portion of the clones; in checked studies, under half of the deficit traces to unresolved V genes, and the cause of the others is not known. The sample profile shows approximately 2.1 million clones; 90% to 95% of them were found once. The leading ten clones occupy about 0.39% of the sample. Sequencing was carried out using naive CD4+ T cells from PBMCs. The label giving this sample's cell subset or site can be read as: CD45RA+ positively selected. The receptors derive from a man younger than 35 in good health. Some clones in this sample may be carry-over from other donors' samples.

This sequence joins TRBV27 and TRBJ2-5; 14 nucleotides agree with TRBD2. CDR3 length equals 16 residues. The junction had 10 bases not matched to a gene; V was cut back by 6 bases and J by 7 bases. Germline CDR1 reads MNHEY; CDR2 reads SMNVEV (reference sequence). The DNA for the CDR3 is TGTGCCAGCAGCCGAAGACTAGCGGGAGGGGACGGGACCCAGTACTTC. This sequence encodes CASSRRLAGGDGTQYF.

DNA of the CDR3: TGTGCCTGGAGTGTATGGGGGGCGAATGAGCAGTTCTTC. This translates into CAWSVWGANEQFF. The chain couples TRBV30 to TRBJ2-1; TRBD1 or TRBD2 may be the D gene (6 bases each). This CDR3 has 13 amino acids. Germline CDR1 and CDR2: GTSNPN and SVGIG (reference sequence). Trimming took off 0 bases at V and 7 bases at J, with 10 bases between the two ends.

With regard to this clone: Other nucleotide sequences from this sample produce the same CDR3. This rearrangement joins TRBV28 to TRBJ2-3; D uncertain. Per germline, CDR1 MDHEN and CDR2 SYDVKM. The CDR3 length is 12 residues. The V end was cut by 6 bases, the J end by 0 bases, with 4 bases between. The CDR3 region is CASRGSTDTQYF. CDR3 bases: TGTGCCAGCAGGGGAAGCACAGATACGCAGTATTTT.

This sequence joins TRBV18 and TRBJ2-7; 7 bases line up with TRBD1. The CDR3 consists of 15 residues. After removal of 2 bases from V and 2 bases from J, the junction contained 6 bases not matched to a gene. Germline assignment: CDR1 KGHSH and CDR2 LQKENI. The chain's CDR3 is CASSPGRDRAYEQYF. In DNA, the CDR3 is TGTGCCAGCTCACCAGGCCGGGACAGAGCCTACGAGCAGTACTTC.

This chain connects TRBV27 to TRBJ2-7, with a possible D match to TRBD1 (6 bases). V was clipped by 1 base and J by 4 bases, with 14 bases between them. Per germline, CDR1 MNHEY and CDR2 SMNVEV (reference sequence). The CDR3 consists of 15 residues. The CDR3 DNA sequence: TGTGCCAGCAGTTTATGGTCAGGGGCCTGGTACGAGCAGTACTTC. It is translated as CASSLWSGAWYEQYF.

The chain uses TRBV7-2 and TRBJ2-2; TRBD2 is a possible D gene (5 bases). Germline values: CDR1 SGHTA, CDR2 FQGNSA. The length of the CDR3 is 18 residues. V lost 5 bases and J 7 bases, leaving 26 bases between the germline ends. The CDR3 reads CASSPLGLAGSPVGELFF. The DNA of the CDR3 is TGTGCCAGCAGCCCCCTTGGGCTAGCAGGATCTCCGGTCGGGGAGCTGTTTTTT.

The chain employs TRBV27 and TRBJ2-7; D tentatively reads TRBD1 or TRBD2 (6 bases each). The CDR3 has 16 amino acids. Looked up from germline, CDR1 is MNHEY and CDR2 is SMNVEV (reference sequence). Trimming pared 7 bases from V and 5 bases from J, leaving 24 bases between. The DNA for the CDR3 is TGTGCCAGCAACCGACAAGGGGGGAGATCGAGCCACGAGCAGTACTTC. It yields the protein CASNRQGGRSSHEQYF.

J is TRBJ2-7 and V is TRBV18; 7 nucleotides agree with TRBD1. V gave up 2 bases and J gave up 0 bases; unmatched junction bases: 4. Germline-derived CDR1 and CDR2 are KGHSH and LQKENI. CDR3 length equals 15 residues. This CDR3 is CASSPDRVSSYEQYF. CDR3 in DNA: TGTGCCAGCTCACCAGACAGGGTCAGCTCCTACGAGCAGTACTTC. The full variable domain, in which reference TRBV18 and TRBJ2-7 provide the parts outside the CDR3, is NAGVMQNPRHLVRRRGQEARLRCSPMKGHSHVYWYRQLPEEGLKFMVYLQKENIIDESGMPKERFSAEFPKEGPSILRIQQVVRGDSAAYFCASSPDRVSSYEQYFGPGTRLTVT.

The CDR3 is CASKLWGDSNQPQHF. For the CDR3, the DNA is TGTGCCAGCAAACTATGGGGAGATAGCAATCAGCCCCAGCATTTT. The chain is built from TRBV6-1 and TRBJ1-5, with no clear D. Trimming shortened V by 7 bases and J by 0 bases, and 13 bases separated the two germline ends. This CDR3 contains 15 residues. Germline V gives CDR1 MNHNS, CDR2 SASEGT.

The count of this clone is one. The chain has TRBV5-1 and TRBJ2-2; weak D call: TRBD2 (5 bases). CDR1 and CDR2 from the germline V gene are SGHRS and YFSETQ. The CDR3 contains 15 residues. V gave up 3 bases and J gave up 0 bases, with 9 bases separating them. CDR3: CASSYSGSNTGELFF. The CDR3 DNA reads as TGCGCCAGCAGCTACAGCGGCTCGAACACCGGGGAGCTGTTTTTT.

V gene TRBV10-3 combines with J gene TRBJ2-1, with D hard to call. Per the germline V gene, CDR1 is ENHRY and CDR2 is SYGVKD. The CDR3 has 17 residues. V lost 6 bases to trimming and J lost 0 bases, with 18 bases between them. CDR3 in DNA: TGTGCCATCAGCAGACATGGCGACGGCGGCTCCTACAATGAGCAGTTCTTC. Its protein is CAISRHGDGGSYNEQFF.

V gene TRBV28 combines with J gene TRBJ1-2; 9 bases are shared with TRBD1. Germline V lookup: CDR1 MDHEN, CDR2 SYDVKM. Trimming took 6 bases from V and 8 from J; bases not matched to a gene: 10. The CDR3 is made up of 14 amino acids. The CDR3 DNA reads TGTGCCAGCAGCCGGGGACAGGGTAGTTACGGCTACACCTTC. This gives the protein CASSRGQGSYGYTF.

Concerning this clone: The same CDR3 is also encoded by other DNA sequences in this sample. V is TRBV15 and J is TRBJ2-1; D perhaps matches TRBD2 (7 bases). V was cut by 3 bases and J by 0 bases, with 9 bases left in between. This CDR3 is 15 amino acids long. The germline V gene encodes CDR1 LNHNV and CDR2 YYDKDF (reference sequence). DNA of the CDR3: TGTGCCACCAGCAGGAGGGGGGGCTCCTACAATGAGCAGTTCTTC. Protein: CATSRRGGSYNEQFF.

DNA of the CDR3: TGTGCCAGCAGCTCCCCAAAACTAGCGGGAGGGAACACCGGGGAGCTGTTTTTT. Translating it yields CASSSPKLAGGNTGELFF. V is TRBV7-9 and J is TRBJ2-2, with 12 nucleotides matching TRBD2. The V gene's germline CDR1 is SEHNR and CDR2 FQNEAQ (reference sequence). V lost 4 bases and J lost 1; bases outside the gene matches: 7. This CDR3 contains 18 residues.

Comment on this clone: Distinct nucleotide sequences in the sample also encode this CDR3. The chain recombines TRBV5-1 with TRBJ2-1, with 9 bases lining up with TRBD1. The CDR3 length is 15 residues. Trimming took 1 base from V and 2 from J; bases not matched to a gene: 1. CDR1 and CDR2 (germline): SGHRS, YFSETQ. The CDR3 coding sequence is TGCGCCAGCAGCTTGACAGGGGGCCCCTACAATGAGCAGTTCTTC. It translates to CASSLTGGPYNEQFF.

The rearrangement joins TRBV5-1 to TRBJ2-7; TRBD2 is a possible D gene (7 bases). Trimming took 4 bases from V and 6 from J, leaving 20 bases between them. The CDR3 covers 15 residues. CDR1 is SGHRS, CDR2 YFSETQ, per germline. This CDR3 reads CASSRGGGSSGEQYF. CDR3 DNA: TGCGCCAGCAGCCGCGGGGGCGGGAGCTCTGGCGAGCAGTACTTC.

This clone was counted a single time. The V call is TRBV6-4, the J call TRBJ2-3; no firm D call. The CDR3 totals 16 residues. Germline CDR1 is MRHNA and CDR2 is SNTAGT. V dropped 4 bases and J dropped 0 bases, with 14 bases sitting between them. The CDR3 DNA reads TGTGCCAGCAGTGCGGATATAGGTCCTAGCACAGATACGCAGTATTTT. Protein sequence: CASSADIGPSTDTQYF.

CDR3 nucleotides: TGTGCCCTGGACAGGGGCCCCGAAAAACTGTTTTTT. It yields the protein CALDRGPEKLFF. The chain is built from TRBV30 and TRBJ1-4; 9 positions agree with TRBD1. The trim removed 8 bases at V and 8 bases at J, leaving 6 bases unmatched. Germline V gene data show CDR1 as GTSNPN and CDR2 as SVGIG (reference sequence). There are 12 residues in the CDR3.

This clone was observed once. This chain uses TRBV30 with TRBJ2-2; 9 bases agree with TRBD1. Per germline, CDR1 GTSNPN and CDR2 SVGIG (reference sequence). V trimming: 3 bases; J trimming: 8 bases; junction bases outside the gene matches: 7. The CDR3 runs 14 residues. Written as DNA, the CDR3 is TGTGCCTGGAGAAGATCGACAGGGGGTGGGGAGCTGTTTTTT. Translated: CAWRRSTGGGELFF.

The chain's CDR3 is CASIGGGHYNLFSGANVLTF. DNA for the CDR3: TGCGCCAGCATAGGGGGAGGGCACTACAACCTCTTTTCTGGGGCCAACGTCCTGACTTTC. The V call is TRBV5-1, the J call TRBJ2-6; weak D call: TRBD2 (7 bases). The V gene lost 6 bases and the J gene lost 1 base, with 26 bases spanning the gap. The CDR3 is 20 residues long. The germline CDR1 and CDR2 sequences are SGHRS and YFSETQ.

The gene calls are TRBV28 and TRBJ1-1, with 12 bases lining up with TRBD1. Germline lookup yields CDR1 MDHEN and CDR2 SYDVKM. Trimming cost V 7 bases and J 0 bases; bases outside gene matches: 9. This CDR3 has 17 residues. In DNA form, the CDR3 reads TGTGCCAGCAACCCAGGGGGGACAGGGGGCCTGAACACTGAAGCTTTCTTT. This encodes CASNPGGTGGLNTEAFF. Filled out from reference TRBV28 and TRBJ1-1, the complete variable domain reads DVKVTQSSRYLVKRTGEKVFLECVQDMDHENMFWYRQDPGLGLRLIYFSYDVKMKEKGDIPEGYSVSREKKERFSLILESASTNQTSMYLCASNPGGTGGLNTEAFFGQGTRLTVV.

The chain uses TRBV5-1 and TRBJ1-4; 8 bases agree with TRBD1. Unmatched junction bases numbered 6, after V lost 0 bases and J lost 8 bases. The germline V gene encodes CDR1 SGHRS and CDR2 YFSETQ. The CDR3 is 15 amino acids. This CDR3 is CASSLAVDRDEKLFF. The CDR3 nucleotides read TGCGCCAGCAGCTTGGCCGTGGACAGGGACGAAAAACTGTTTTTT.

The J gene is TRBJ2-7, the V gene TRBV4-2; TRBD1 might be the D (6 bases). This CDR3 is built from 15 residues. Trimming removed 1 base at V and 5 bases at J, with 15 bases between. Looked up from germline, CDR1 is LGHNA and CDR2 is YNFKEQ. CDR3 DNA sequence: TGTGCCAGCAGCCAAGTCCTACAGGGAGTCAACGAGCAGTACTTC. Translation: CASSQVLQGVNEQYF.

The chain recombines TRBV13 with TRBJ2-7, with D possibly matching TRBD1 (6 bases). Germline V gene data show CDR1 as PRHDT and CDR2 as FYEKMQ (reference sequence). There are 15 residues in the CDR3. Trimming took 4 bases from V and 3 from J, leaving 16 bases between them. The CDR3 nucleotides are TGTGCCAGCAGCTCCTCCGGGACAAAGGGCTACGAGCAGTACTTC. As protein: CASSSSGTKGYEQYF.

The V and J genes are TRBV11-2 and TRBJ2-7; 7 nucleotides agree with TRBD2. Trimming at V came to 5 bases and at J to 2 bases, leaving 15 bases not matched to a gene. Germline CDR1 SGHAT, CDR2 FQNNGV. This CDR3 is 17 amino acids long. CDR3 loop: CASSLSMGLADTYEQYF. The CDR3 DNA reads TGTGCCAGCAGCCTATCAATGGGGCTAGCGGACACCTACGAGCAGTACTTC.

This chain uses TRBV2 with TRBJ2-7; possible D gene TRBD1, 5 bases. Trimming pared 6 bases from V and 7 bases from J, leaving 16 bases between. This CDR3 is built from 13 residues. Germline V CDR1 and CDR2: SNHLY, FYNNEI. The CDR3 region has the DNA TGTGCCAGCAGCGATACAGGAGCCTGGGAGCAGTACTTC. Amino acid sequence: CASSDTGAWEQYF. The whole variable domain, filled in from reference TRBV2 and TRBJ2-7, reads EPEVTQTPSHQVTQMGQEVILRCVPISNHLYFYWYRQILGQKVEFLVSFYNNEISEKSEIFDDQFSVERPDGSNFTLKIRSTKLEDSAMYFCASSDTGAWEQYFGPGTRLTVT.

The chain combines TRBV7-9 with TRBJ1-1; unclear D gene. V lost 5 bases, J lost 4 bases, and 11 bases lay in between. Germline CDR1 reads SEHNR; CDR2 reads FQNEAQ (reference sequence). The CDR3 totals 13 residues. The CDR3 bases are TGTGCCAGCAGCCTCCGGGAAGGCACTGAAGCTTTCTTT. Translation: CASSLREGTEAFF. Together with reference TRBV7-9 and TRBJ1-1, the CDR3 gives the full variable domain: DTGVSQNPRHKITKRGQNVTFRCDPISEHNRLYWYRQTLGQGPEFLTYFQNEAQLEKSRLLSDRFSAERPKGSFSTLEIQRTEQGDSAMYLCASSLREGTEAFFGQGTRLTVV.